The present T cell receptor beta chain was sequenced within a study of human T cells and chemical hapten exposure. Study-wide points: Having alopecia, the donors may differ immunologically from healthy people.

There are 14 residues in the CDR3. Germline CDR1 reads SGHVS; CDR2 reads FQNEAQ. Trimming shortened V by 3 bases and J by 1 base, and 6 bases separated the two germline ends. This clonotype came up many times. What it binds is unknown. Time point defined: patch test 1, 2 weeks after DPC sensitization. Specified treatment: therapeutic diphenylcyclopropenone sensitization with weekly scalp DPC. In the source study's methods: Counts of TCRs in each sample centred on a median of around 96,000 and extended from around 24,000 to 710,000. TCRdb reprocessed the RACE reads with MiXCR, giving one entry per CDR3 protein. TCRdb assigned the V and J calls; the authors' analysis was not used. This table has about 340,000 distinct CDR3 sequences, around 7% appearing once.

This sequence originates from a woman younger than 35 with alopecia areata. Some clones in this sample may be carry-over from other donors' samples. The sequenced sample was whole blood, obtained in connection with sensitization to the hapten diphenylcyclopropenone (DPC). The chain combines TRBV7-8 with TRBJ2-2; D remains ambiguous. The DNA of the CDR3 is TGTGCCAGCAGCTTGCCCTTGAACACCGGGGAGCTGTTTTTT. This codes for CASSLPLNTGELFF.